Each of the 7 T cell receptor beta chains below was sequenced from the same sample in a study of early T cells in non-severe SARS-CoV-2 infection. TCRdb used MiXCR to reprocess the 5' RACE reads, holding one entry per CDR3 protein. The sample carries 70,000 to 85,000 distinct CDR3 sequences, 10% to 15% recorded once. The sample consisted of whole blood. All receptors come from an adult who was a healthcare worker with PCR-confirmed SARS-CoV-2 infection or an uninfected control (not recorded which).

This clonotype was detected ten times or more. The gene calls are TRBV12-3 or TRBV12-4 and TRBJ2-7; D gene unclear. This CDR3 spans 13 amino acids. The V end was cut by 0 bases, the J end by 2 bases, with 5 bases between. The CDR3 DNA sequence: TGTGCCAGCAGTTTAGCGCAAGCCTACGAGCAGTACTTC. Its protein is CASSLAQAYEQYF.

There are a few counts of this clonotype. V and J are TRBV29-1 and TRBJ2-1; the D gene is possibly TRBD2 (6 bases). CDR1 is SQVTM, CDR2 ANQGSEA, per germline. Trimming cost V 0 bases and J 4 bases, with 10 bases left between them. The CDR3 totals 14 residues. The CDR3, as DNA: TGCAGCGTTGAAGATACTAGCAGGTACAATGAGCAGTTCTTC. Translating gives CSVEDTSRYNEQFF.

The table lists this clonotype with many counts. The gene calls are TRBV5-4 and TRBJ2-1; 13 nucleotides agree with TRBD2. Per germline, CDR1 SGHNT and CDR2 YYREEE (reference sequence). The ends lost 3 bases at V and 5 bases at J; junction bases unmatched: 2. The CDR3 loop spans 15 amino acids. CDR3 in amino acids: CASSSGTSGNNEQFF. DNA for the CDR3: TGTGCCAGCAGCTCCGGGACTAGCGGGAACAATGAGCAGTTCTTC.

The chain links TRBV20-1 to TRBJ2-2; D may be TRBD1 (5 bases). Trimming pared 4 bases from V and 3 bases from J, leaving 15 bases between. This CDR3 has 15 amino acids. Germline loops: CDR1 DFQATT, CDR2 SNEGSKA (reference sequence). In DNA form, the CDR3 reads TGCAGTGCTAACGAGAGACAGAAGGACACCGGGGAGCTGTTTTTT. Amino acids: CSANERQKDTGELFF.

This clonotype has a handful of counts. The CDR3 nucleotides are TGTGCCAGTAGTATAGTCCTAGCGGGAGTCTACAATGAGCAGTTCTTC. Translating gives CASSIVLAGVYNEQFF. V is TRBV19 and J is TRBJ2-1; TRBD2 aligns across 10 bases. In germline, CDR1 is LNHDA, CDR2 SQIVND (reference sequence). V was pared by 1 base and J by 3 bases, with 3 bases of the junction left unmatched. The CDR3 extends over 16 amino acids.

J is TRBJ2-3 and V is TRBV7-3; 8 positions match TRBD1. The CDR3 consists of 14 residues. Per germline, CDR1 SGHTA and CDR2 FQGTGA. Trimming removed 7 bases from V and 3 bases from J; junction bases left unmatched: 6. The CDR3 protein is CASTAGGMTDTQYF. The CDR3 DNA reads TGTGCCAGCACCGCAGGGGGCATGACAGATACGCAGTATTTT.

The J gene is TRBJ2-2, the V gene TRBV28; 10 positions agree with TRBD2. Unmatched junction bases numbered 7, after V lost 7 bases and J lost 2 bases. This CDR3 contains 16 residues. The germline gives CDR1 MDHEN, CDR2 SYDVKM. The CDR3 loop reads CASKSWTSGNTGELFF. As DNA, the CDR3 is TGTGCCAGCAAGTCTTGGACTAGCGGAAACACCGGGGAGCTGTTTTTT. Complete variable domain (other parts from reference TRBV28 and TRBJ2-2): DVKVTQSSRYLVKRTGEKVFLECVQDMDHENMFWYRQDPGLGLRLIYFSYDVKMKEKGDIPEGYSVSREKKERFSLILESASTNQTSMYLCASKSWTSGNTGELFFGEGSRLTVL.